One sample yielded the 23 T cell receptor beta chains listed below, sequenced in a study of regulatory T cells in long-lasting Graves disease. Time point here: newly diagnosed GD, antithyroid drugs for less than 3 months. With RNA extracted from PBMCs as input, the TCR library was made. Construction of the TCR beta libraries employed iRepertoire HTBI primers in conjunction with Arm-PCR of CDR3 regions. TCRdb recomputed calls from the multiplex PCR reads with MiXCR, one row per CDR3 protein. Altogether about 540,000 distinct CDR3 sequences are present, roughly 14% being singletons, with the ten largest covering more than 8.5%. This sample was shared with a second study, whose subject was T cells in Graves' hyperthyroidism and ophthalmopathy.

The specimen was peripheral blood mononuclear cells (PBMCs), collected at new diagnosis, from a patient treated with antithyroid drugs. These receptors all come from a man aged 30 to 45 with Graves disease.

This clonotype has at least ten counts. V and J are TRBV12-3 or TRBV12-4 and TRBJ1-5, with D unclear. V was shortened by 6 bases and J by 3 bases, with 9 bases between the two germline ends. CDR3 length: 13 amino acids. CDR3 DNA: TGTGCCAGCAGCCCGGGATTCAATCAGCCCCAGCATTTT. Translating it yields CASSPGFNQPQHF.

This clonotype appeared many times. The chain couples TRBV11-3 to TRBJ2-3, with D perhaps matching TRBD2 (6 bases). CDR3 length: 15 residues. Trimming shortened V by 1 base and J by 4 bases, and 12 bases separated the two germline ends. Germline V CDR1 and CDR2: SGHNT, YENEEA. The CDR3 protein is CASSLGRGFADTQYF. The CDR3 nucleotides read TGTGCCAGCAGCTTAGGGCGGGGATTTGCAGATACGCAGTATTTT.

In this sample, this clonotype turned up a few times. This chain connects TRBV7-9 to TRBJ2-7, with D tentatively TRBD1 (5 bases). The V gene lost 5 bases and the J gene lost 7 bases, with 12 bases spanning the gap. There are 12 residues in the CDR3. Germline CDR1 SEHNR, CDR2 FQNEAQ (reference sequence). The CDR3: CASSPGASEQYF. The CDR3 DNA reads as TGTGCCAGCAGCCCTGGGGCCAGTGAGCAGTACTTC.

This clonotype was recorded at least ten times. J is TRBJ1-1 and V is TRBV6-2 or TRBV6-3; D gene ambiguous. Germline CDR1 MNHEY, CDR2 SVGEGT. Trimming stripped 0 bases from V and 0 bases from J, with 11 bases between. The CDR3 totals 16 residues. CDR3 nucleotide sequence: TGTGCCAGCAGTTACTCTGGAGGAGTCATGAACACTGAAGCTTTCTTT. Translating gives CASSYSGGVMNTEAFF.

This clonotype came up a few times. A much larger clone differs from this one at a single base, so this may be a read error. The chain joins TRBV20-1 to TRBJ1-1; TRBD1 might be the D (5 bases). Trimming took 3 bases from V and 3 from J, leaving 14 bases between them. The germline V gene encodes CDR1 DFQATT and CDR2 SNEGSKA (reference sequence). The CDR3 spans 14 residues. CDR3 sequence reads: CSASGGSGDTEAFF. The CDR3, as DNA: TGCAGTGCTAGCGGGGGGAGCGGGGACACTGAAGCTTTCTTT.

This sequence joins TRBV9 and TRBJ2-3, with a possible D match to TRBD2 (6 bases). Trimming left V 2 bases short and J 4 bases short, with 14 bases between. This CDR3 is 15 amino acids long. Germline CDR1 is SGDLS and CDR2 is YYNGEE. Written as DNA, the CDR3 is TGTGCCAGCAGCGTGGGCACGGAGGGCCCAGATACGCAGTATTTT. Amino acids: CASSVGTEGPDTQYF.

The rearrangement uses TRBV5-1 and TRBJ2-7, with 7 bases identical to TRBD2. The germline gives CDR1 SGHRS, CDR2 YFSETQ. This CDR3 contains 16 residues. The V and J ends lost 0 bases and 0 bases, in that order; junction bases with no gene match: 6. The CDR3, as DNA: TGCGCCAGCAGCTTGGACGGTCTAGCGGTCTCCTACGAGCAGTACTTC. Amino acids: CASSLDGLAVSYEQYF.

The chain links TRBV20-1 to TRBJ2-3; 8 nucleotides match TRBD2. The CDR3 is 16 residues long. Germline lookup yields CDR1 DFQATT and CDR2 SNEGSKA (reference sequence). V was pared by 2 bases and J by 2 bases, with 9 bases of the junction left unmatched. The CDR3 region is CSARSISGGDTDTQYF. CDR3 DNA sequence: TGCAGTGCTAGATCGATCTCGGGAGGGGACACAGATACGCAGTATTTT.

The V call is TRBV19, the J call TRBJ1-2; D gene unclear. Germline CDR1 is LNHDA and CDR2 is SQIVND (reference sequence). The V gene lost 3 bases and the J gene lost 2 bases, with 10 bases spanning the gap. CDR3 length equals 14 residues. Here the CDR3 DNA reads TGTGCCAGTAGTATTCCGGGAAGAAACTATGGCTACACCTTC. Protein product: CASSIPGRNYGYTF.

This clonotype was counted only a few times. The chain is built from TRBV11-2 and TRBJ1-3; tentatively, D is TRBD1 (6 bases). V was cut by 4 bases and J by 3 bases, with 19 bases left in between. The CDR3 is made up of 17 amino acids. Germline V gene lookup returns CDR1 SGHAT and CDR2 FQNNGV. CDR3 bases: TGTGCCAGCAGCTCAGACGAAGGGGGGACAAGTGGAAACACCATATATTTT. Protein sequence: CASSSDEGGTSGNTIYF.

This clonotype was counted a few times. The rearrangement links TRBV29-1 to TRBJ2-1; D uncertain. The V and J ends lost 4 bases and 9 bases respectively, with 10 bases between them. This CDR3 comprises 11 residues. In germline, CDR1 is SQVTM, CDR2 ANQGSEA. The CDR3 sequence: CSVAPQGEQFF. The CDR3 nucleotides read TGCAGCGTTGCCCCACAAGGTGAGCAGTTCTTC.

In this sample, this clonotype turned up a few times. The chain is built from TRBV27 and TRBJ2-4; D is perhaps TRBD1 (5 bases). This CDR3 contains 15 residues. Trimming removed 6 bases at V and 9 bases at J, with 21 bases between. CDR1 and CDR2 from the germline V gene are MNHEY and SMNVEV (reference sequence). CDR3 sequence: CASSEGALLRSIQYF. As DNA, the CDR3 is TGTGCCAGCAGCGAAGGGGCTCTTCTACGGTCCATTCAGTACTTC.

This clonotype was picked up many times. This chain connects TRBV29-1 to TRBJ2-7; TRBD1 is a possible D gene (5 bases). Germline V lookup: CDR1 SQVTM, CDR2 ANQGSEA. The CDR3 is made up of 12 amino acids. V dropped 5 bases and J dropped 3 bases, with 11 bases sitting between them. The CDR3 DNA sequence: TGCAGCGTTACAGGTCGGTTCTACGAGCAGTACTTC. Its protein product is CSVTGRFYEQYF.

The V gene is TRBV7-2, the J gene TRBJ1-3; a weak D match, TRBD1 (6 bases). Germline V gene sequence: CDR1 SGHTA, CDR2 FQGNSA. The V end was cut by 1 base, the J end by 10 bases, with 11 bases between. This CDR3 is built from 13 residues. The CDR3 nucleotides are TGTGCCAGCAGCTTAGAGGGGGTTGGGACCATATATTTT. Translated: CASSLEGVGTIYF.

A few counts support this clonotype. This chain connects TRBV19 to TRBJ2-1, with 13 bases fitting TRBD2. The CDR3 is 14 residues long. Germline-derived CDR1 and CDR2 are LNHDA and SQIVND (reference sequence). Trimming cost V 10 bases and J 4 bases; bases outside gene matches: 4. The CDR3 DNA follows: TGTGCCACCCGGACTAGCGGGAGATACAATGAGCAGTTCTTC. This gives the protein CATRTSGRYNEQFF.

The gene calls are TRBV7-9 and TRBJ2-7, with D possibly being TRBD2 (5 bases). The CDR3 has 16 residues. From germline, CDR1 is SEHNR and CDR2 FQNEAQ (reference sequence). V shed 5 bases and J shed 2 bases, with 19 bases lying between them. CDR3 nucleotides: TGTGCCAGCAGCACTCCGGGAAACATGGCCACCTACGAGCAGTACTTC. Translation gives CASSTPGNMATYEQYF.

This clonotype came up many times. The chain recombines TRBV6-5 with TRBJ2-1; D could derive from TRBD1 or TRBD2 (5 bases each). Germline-derived CDR1 and CDR2 are MNHEY and SVGAGI. The CDR3 length is 13 residues. V dropped 2 bases and J dropped 6 bases, with 8 bases sitting between them. The CDR3 spells CASSYGAGNEQFF. CDR3 nucleotide sequence: TGTGCCAGCAGTTACGGGGCGGGCAATGAGCAGTTCTTC.

This clonotype appeared many times. J is TRBJ2-3 and V is TRBV7-6; 13 bases are shared with TRBD2. The CDR3 runs to 15 residues. Losses at the gene ends were 6 bases for V and 4 bases for J; bases not matched to a gene: 4. CDR1 is SGHVS, CDR2 FNYEAQ, per germline. In DNA, the CDR3 is TGTGCCAGCAGAAGACTAGCGGGAGGATCAGATACGCAGTATTTT. Amino acid sequence: CASRRLAGGSDTQYF.

V usage is TRBV29-1 and J usage is TRBJ2-3; a possible D gene is TRBD1 (6 bases). CDR3 length: 13 residues. Trimming took 3 bases from V and 2 from J, leaving 9 bases between them. Looked up from germline, CDR1 is SQVTM and CDR2 is ANQGSEA. The CDR3 sequence is CSVEGANTDTQYF. The CDR3 region has the DNA TGCAGCGTTGAGGGGGCAAACACAGATACGCAGTATTTT.

This clonotype occurred many times. The chain employs TRBV29-1 and TRBJ2-3, with D maybe TRBD1 (6 bases). The CDR3 is made up of 14 amino acids. Between the trimmed V and J ends, which lost 8 bases and 5 bases, there was a span of 20 bases. The V gene's germline CDR1 is SQVTM and CDR2 ANQGSEA. This CDR3 is CSYQGQKQIDTQYF. The CDR3 nucleotides are TGCAGCTATCAGGGGCAAAAACAAATAGATACGCAGTATTTT.

This clonotype came up many times. The genes are TRBV2 and TRBJ2-3; 9 bases match TRBD2. V gave up 7 bases and J gave up 0 bases; unmatched junction bases: 8. There are 16 residues in the CDR3. CDR1 SNHLY and CDR2 FYNNEI come from the germline V gene. Here the CDR3 reads CASILTSGSSTDTQYF. CDR3 nucleotide sequence: TGTGCCAGCATACTGACTAGCGGCTCTAGCACAGATACGCAGTATTTT.

This clonotype was detected ten times or more. The J gene is TRBJ1-6, the V gene TRBV30; weak D call: TRBD1 (5 bases). V lost 0 bases and J 6 bases, leaving 15 bases between the germline ends. The germline V gene encodes CDR1 GTSNPN and CDR2 SVGIG (reference sequence). The length of the CDR3 is 16 residues. In DNA, the CDR3 is TGTGCCTGGAGTGTAAAATGGGGGGTCGGTAATTCACCCCTCCACTTT. Translation gives CAWSVKWGVGNSPLHF.

This clonotype was counted ten times or more. The chain combines TRBV30 with TRBJ2-1; D is uncertain. CDR1 and CDR2 from the germline V gene are GTSNPN and SVGIG (reference sequence). CDR3 length equals 13 residues. Trimming shortened V by 3 bases and J by 0 bases, and 6 bases separated the two germline ends. CDR3 in DNA: TGTGCCTGGAGGGAGATCTCCTACAATGAGCAGTTCTTC. It encodes CAWREISYNEQFF.